The 21 T cell receptor beta chains below come from one sample, sequenced in a study of shared clonotypes between healthy human individuals. CD45RO-negative, CCR7-selected cells formed the naive CD8 fraction, which excluded terminally differentiated effector memory CD45RA+ cells. The assay was immunoSEQ multiplex PCR, and TCRdb's table has in-frame clones only and misses some. The sample has about 2.2 million clones; about 93% are singletons. The material sequenced was naive CD8+ T cells from PBMCs. The receptors derive from a young man in good health. Some clones in this sample may be carry-over from other donors' samples.

J is TRBJ2-7 and V is TRBV19; D might be TRBD1 or TRBD2, each matching 6 bases. Trimming pared 4 bases from V and 4 bases from J, leaving 17 bases between. The CDR3 sequence is 15 residues long. Germline CDR1 is LNHDA and CDR2 is SQIVND (reference sequence). Here the CDR3 DNA reads TGTGCCAGTAGTAAAGGGGGGCCACCCGGGTACGAGCAGTACTTC. Residues: CASSKGGPPGYEQYF.

The genes are TRBV27 and TRBJ1-2; 9 bases are a match to TRBD1. In germline, CDR1 is MNHEY, CDR2 SMNVEV (reference sequence). The V gene end was trimmed by 5 bases and the J gene end by 6 bases; junction bases not matched to a gene: 7. The CDR3 consists of 14 residues. The CDR3, as DNA: TGTGCCAGCAGTCCCCTTACAGGGGGCAATGGCTACACCTTC. Protein product: CASSPLTGGNGYTF.

The V call is TRBV9, the J call TRBJ1-1, with D uncertain. Germline assignment: CDR1 SGDLS and CDR2 YYNGEE. The CDR3 totals 14 residues. Trimming left V 0 bases short and J 5 bases short, with 11 bases between. The CDR3 nucleotides are TGTGCCAGCAGCGTAGGGGTCTCAAGTACTGAAGCTTTCTTT. Translated, it gives CASSVGVSSTEAFF.

This chain joins TRBV27 and TRBJ1-3; no reliable D call. The CDR3 is made up of 16 amino acids. With 0 bases removed from V and 0 bases from J, the gap between germline ends came to 9 bases. The germline V gene has CDR1 MNHEY and CDR2 SMNVEV (reference sequence). The CDR3 nucleotides are TGTGCCAGCAGTTTATCGGGCGGCGGCTCTGGAAACACCATATATTTT. It specifies CASSLSGGGSGNTIYF.

The chain couples TRBV10-3 to TRBJ2-1; 8 bases fit TRBD2. This CDR3 has 15 residues. V shed 3 bases, J shed 8 bases, and the junction held 9 bases outside the gene matches. The germline gives CDR1 ENHRY, CDR2 SYGVKD. CDR3 sequence: CAISEGLALGDEQFF. In DNA, the CDR3 is TGTGCCATCAGTGAAGGACTAGCCCTTGGGGATGAGCAGTTCTTC.

In its sample, this clone was seen once. J is TRBJ2-5 and V is TRBV18; no firm D call. CDR1 is KGHSH, CDR2 LQKENI, per germline. The CDR3 sequence is 14 residues long. V was clipped by 3 bases and J by 5 bases, with 13 bases between them. The CDR3 DNA reads as TGTGCCAGCTCACCCGGACGGCTCGGCGAGACCCAGTACTTC. It encodes CASSPGRLGETQYF.

The gene calls are TRBV30 and TRBJ2-7; D not certain. V was cut by 2 bases and J by 7 bases, with 15 bases left in between. The CDR3 sequence is 13 residues long. Germline-derived CDR1 and CDR2 are GTSNPN and SVGIG (reference sequence). The chain's CDR3 is CAWSRKGYREQYF. CDR3 sequence (DNA): TGTGCCTGGAGTAGGAAGGGATATAGGGAGCAGTACTTC.

Only a few counts were recorded for this clone. The chain joins TRBV11-2 to TRBJ1-2, with 7 bases matching TRBD1. The V and J ends lost 4 bases and 7 bases, in that order; junction bases with no gene match: 9. CDR3 length equals 14 residues. CDR1 is SGHAT and CDR2 is FQNNGV in the germline V gene. The CDR3 DNA follows: TGTGCCAGCAGCTCACAGGGGTATCCTGTTGGCTACACCTTC. It encodes CASSSQGYPVGYTF.

The CDR3 here is CASSLNPTGVYGYTF. CDR3 DNA: TGTGCCAGCAGCTTAAATCCGACAGGGGTCTATGGCTACACCTTC. The V and J genes are TRBV7-6 and TRBJ1-2; 8 nucleotides match TRBD1. The CDR3 runs 15 residues. Germline assignment: CDR1 SGHVS and CDR2 FNYEAQ. V lost 2 bases, J lost 4 bases, and 6 bases stayed unmatched.

The chain is built from TRBV4-3 and TRBJ2-5; possibly TRBD2 for D (7 bases). Germline CDR1 reads LGHNA; CDR2 reads YSLEER. The CDR3 sequence is 15 residues long. Deletions cut 0 bases from V and 5 bases from J, with 13 bases between. CDR3 sequence (DNA): TGCGCCAGCAGCCAAGATTGGCGGGGGCAGGAGACCCAGTACTTC. It translates to CASSQDWRGQETQYF.

The chain recombines TRBV5-1 with TRBJ2-7, with D possibly being TRBD2 (6 bases). The V end was cut by 4 bases, the J end by 3 bases, with 14 bases between. The germline V gene encodes CDR1 SGHRS and CDR2 YFSETQ. This CDR3 has 14 amino acids. Here the CDR3 reads CASSAGSGGYEQYF. The CDR3 DNA reads TGCGCCAGCAGCGCGGGATCGGGCGGCTACGAGCAGTACTTC.

This CDR3 is CASSSGQGTDTQYF. The CDR3 DNA sequence: TGTGCCAGCAGCTCCGGACAGGGGACAGATACGCAGTATTTT. This chain joins TRBV7-8 and TRBJ2-3; 9 nucleotides agree with TRBD1. Germline-derived CDR1 and CDR2 are SGHVS and FQNEAQ. The CDR3 covers 14 residues. Trimming cost V 4 bases and J 3 bases; bases outside gene matches: 2.

The rearrangement links TRBV4-1 to TRBJ2-7; D might be TRBD1 (5 bases). CDR3 length: 15 residues. Germline V gives CDR1 MGHRA, CDR2 YSYEKL. V lost 0 bases and J 3 bases, leaving 12 bases between the germline ends. The DNA of the CDR3 is TGCGCCAGCAGCCAAGAGGGGCAGGGCCTCTACGAGCAGTACTTC. Its translation: CASSQEGQGLYEQYF.

Remarks on this clone: The sample contains more than one DNA sequence encoding this CDR3. The J gene is TRBJ2-7, the V gene TRBV2; 8 bases agree with TRBD2. CDR1 SNHLY and CDR2 FYNNEI come from the germline V gene. The CDR3 sequence is 14 residues long. After removal of 6 bases from V and 2 bases from J, the junction contained 6 bases not matched to a gene. CDR3: CASSGLAGPYEQYF. As DNA, the CDR3 is TGTGCCAGCAGCGGGCTAGCGGGCCCCTACGAGCAGTACTTC.

This rearrangement joins TRBV11-2 to TRBJ1-5; D not resolved. This CDR3 comprises 14 residues. V dropped 2 bases and J dropped 5 bases, with 10 bases sitting between them. Germline CDR1 is SGHAT and CDR2 is FQNNGV. The DNA for the CDR3 is TGTGCCAGCAGCTTATCAACCGGTCATCAGCCCCAGCATTTT. Protein: CASSLSTGHQPQHF.

This clone came up a few times. The V call is TRBV4-2, the J call TRBJ2-3, with 7 bases aligning to TRBD2. The CDR3 extends over 16 amino acids. Trimming took 1 base from V and 2 from J; bases not matched to a gene: 6. Germline lookup yields CDR1 LGHNA and CDR2 YNFKEQ. The CDR3 reads CASSQVPSGITDTQYF. The CDR3 DNA reads TGTGCCAGCAGCCAAGTGCCTAGCGGAATCACAGATACGCAGTATTTT.

The chain uses TRBV19 and TRBJ1-1; D is perhaps TRBD1 (5 bases). Germline assignment: CDR1 LNHDA and CDR2 SQIVND (reference sequence). This CDR3 spans 13 amino acids. Trimming cost V 3 bases and J 5 bases, with 10 bases left between them. The CDR3 DNA reads as TGTGCCAGTAGTATTACCGGGGCTACTGAAGCTTTCTTT. Translating gives CASSITGATEAFF. The full variable domain, completed using reference TRBV19 and TRBJ1-1, is DGGITQSPKYLFRKEGQNVTLSCEQNLNHDAMYWYRQDPGQGLRLIYYSQIVNDFQKGDIAEGYSVSREKKESFPLTVTSAQKNPTAFYLCASSITGATEAFFGQGTRLTVV.

This chain uses TRBV7-9 with TRBJ1-3, with 7 bases that match TRBD1. Germline V lookup: CDR1 SEHNR, CDR2 FQNEAQ (reference sequence). This CDR3 contains 14 residues. The ends lost 5 bases at V and 9 bases at J; junction bases unmatched: 10. The CDR3 DNA sequence: TGTGCCAGCAGCCCTCGGACAGGAGAAATCACCATATATTTT. This translates into CASSPRTGEITIYF.

As for this clone: The same CDR3 can be traced to other DNA sequences in this sample. The chain is built from TRBV19 and TRBJ1-5; D remains unclear. Trimming stripped 3 bases from V and 1 base from J, with 10 bases between. This CDR3 has 15 residues. Germline CDR1 and CDR2: LNHDA and SQIVND (reference sequence). CDR3 residues: CASSIGRPSNQPQHF. CDR3 bases: TGTGCCAGTAGTATCGGTCGGCCGAGCAATCAGCCCCAGCATTTT. Looking up the rest from reference TRBV19 and TRBJ1-5 gives the full variable domain: DGGITQSPKYLFRKEGQNVTLSCEQNLNHDAMYWYRQDPGQGLRLIYYSQIVNDFQKGDIAEGYSVSREKKESFPLTVTSAQKNPTAFYLCASSIGRPSNQPQHFGDGTRLSIL.

The chain combines TRBV6-6 with TRBJ2-1; tentatively, D is TRBD1 or TRBD2 (5 bases each). CDR3 length: 16 residues. Trimming shortened V by 2 bases and J by 1 base, and 12 bases separated the two germline ends. The germline V gene has CDR1 MNHNY and CDR2 SVGAGI (reference sequence). The CDR3 DNA sequence: TGTGCCAGCAGTTACGAGGGGCCGGGGTCCTACAATGAGCAGTTCTTC. Protein: CASSYEGPGSYNEQFF.

The rearrangement uses TRBV6-5 and TRBJ2-1; D might be TRBD1 (5 bases). This CDR3 region has 13 residues. Trimming left V 7 bases short and J 7 bases short, with 14 bases between. The germline gives CDR1 MNHEY, CDR2 SVGAGI. CDR3 amino acids: CASITPGLNEQFF. In nucleotides, the CDR3 is TGTGCCAGCATTACACCAGGGCTTAATGAGCAGTTCTTC.